Shown below are 16 T cell receptor beta chains from a single sample sequenced in a study of cytomegalovirus exposure and HLA in healthy donors. A multiplex PCR was run with 60 Vbeta primers and 13 Jbeta primers. The table came from immunoSEQ multiplex PCR; TCRdb's copy has only in-frame clones and leaves some out. The table records 90,000 to 150,000 clones, about 75% of them present only once. Material: PBMCs. These receptors were collected from a woman aged 40 to 49 in good health and CMV-seropositive.

This chain links TRBV7-8 with TRBJ1-2; unclear D gene. Germline V gives CDR1 SGHVS, CDR2 FQNEAQ. The CDR3 covers 16 residues. V lost 0 bases, J lost 2 bases, and 13 bases lay in between. In nucleotides, the CDR3 is TGTGCCAGCAGCTTAGCGCGTGATTCATCAAACTATGGCTACACCTTC. It encodes CASSLARDSSNYGYTF.

This chain uses TRBV5-1 with TRBJ1-6; D is possibly TRBD1 (6 bases). The CDR3 sequence is 15 residues long. Germline-derived CDR1 and CDR2 are SGHRS and YFSETQ. Trimming shortened V by 0 bases and J by 7 bases, and 11 bases separated the two germline ends. CDR3 nucleotides: TGCGCCAGCAGCTTGGAGGGGGATAGGAATTCACCCCTCCACTTT. This gives the protein CASSLEGDRNSPLHF.

The chain employs TRBV10-1 and TRBJ2-2, with 11 bases lining up with TRBD1. The junction had 13 bases not matched to a gene; V was cut back by 3 bases and J by 7 bases. Per the germline V gene, CDR1 is WNHNN and CDR2 is SYGVQD (reference sequence). This CDR3 spans 18 amino acids. This CDR3 is CASSDPSGGTGGFGELFF. The CDR3 DNA follows: TGCGCCAGCAGTGACCCCTCGGGAGGGACAGGGGGTTTCGGGGAGCTGTTTTTT.

The chain combines TRBV7-9 with TRBJ1-1; D not certain. V lost 8 bases and J lost 1, with 11 bases in between. The CDR3 sequence is 13 residues long. Germline values: CDR1 SEHNR, CDR2 FQNEAQ (reference sequence). The CDR3 coding sequence is TGTGCCAGCTGCCCAGAATGGAACACTGAAGCTTTCTTT. Translated: CASCPEWNTEAFF.

The V call is TRBV6-6, the J call TRBJ1-2; D unclear. Per the germline V gene, CDR1 is MNHNY and CDR2 is SVGAGI (reference sequence). V was shortened by 2 bases and J by 4 bases, with 8 bases between the two germline ends. CDR3 length: 13 amino acids. The CDR3 bases are TGTGCCAGCAGTTACGATGGACTCTATGGCTACACCTTC. Amino acids: CASSYDGLYGYTF.

This chain links TRBV5-4 with TRBJ2-7; TRBD2 aligns across 10 bases. The CDR3 is made up of 17 amino acids. With 4 bases clipped from V and 0 bases from J, the junction kept 10 bases outside the gene matches. Germline V gives CDR1 SGHNT, CDR2 YYREEE (reference sequence). The CDR3 nucleotides read TGTGCCAGCAGCCCCAAACTACTAGCGGGGCTCTCCTACGAGCAGTACTTC. Its translation is CASSPKLLAGLSYEQYF.

This clone was recorded only once. This chain links TRBV27 with TRBJ2-7, with 8 nucleotides matching TRBD1. The junction had 6 bases not matched to a gene; V was cut back by 6 bases and J by 2 bases. CDR1 and CDR2 (germline): MNHEY, SMNVEV (reference sequence). This CDR3 spans 14 amino acids. The CDR3 DNA is TGTGCCAGCAGATCCGGACAGGGAACCTACGAGCAGTACTTC. It codes for CASRSGQGTYEQYF.

V and J are TRBV5-1 and TRBJ2-2; D is unresolved. V dropped 0 bases and J dropped 6 bases, with 9 bases sitting between them. Looked up from germline, CDR1 is SGHRS and CDR2 is YFSETQ. There are 14 residues in the CDR3. CDR3 sequence: CASSLGSPPGELFF. For the CDR3, the DNA is TGCGCCAGCAGCTTGGGGAGTCCCCCCGGGGAGCTGTTTTTT.

This rearrangement joins TRBV6-1 to TRBJ2-7; 9 nucleotides agree with TRBD1. Germline CDR1 and CDR2: MNHNS and SASEGT. J gave up 3 bases and V 6 bases, and 9 bases lay outside the gene matches. This CDR3 is 15 amino acids long. The CDR3 coding sequence is TGTGCCAGCAGAGCAGGACAGGGGATTTACTACGAGCAGTACTTC. This codes for CASRAGQGIYYEQYF.

The genes are TRBV2 and TRBJ2-4, with 7 bases that match TRBD1. Germline V gives CDR1 SNHLY, CDR2 FYNNEI. J was trimmed by 3 bases and V by 8 bases; bases with no gene match: 1. The CDR3 sequence is 12 residues long. The CDR3 DNA reads TGTGCCAGCTGGGACAGCAAAAACATTCAGTACTTC. Protein product: CASWDSKNIQYF.

The V and J genes are TRBV9 and TRBJ1-1; D not certain. Trimming stripped 4 bases from V and 0 bases from J, with 10 bases between. Germline CDR1 reads SGDLS; CDR2 reads YYNGEE. The CDR3 is 14 amino acids. In DNA, the CDR3 is TGTGCCAGCAGCCCTCTGGGAGTGAACACTGAAGCTTTCTTT. Translating it yields CASSPLGVNTEAFF. Variable domain in full (rest from reference TRBV9 and TRBJ1-1): DSGVTQTPKHLITATGQRVTLRCSPRSGDLSVYWYQQSLDQGLQFLIQYYNGEERAKGNILERFSAQQFPDLHSELNLSSLELGDSALYFCASSPLGVNTEAFFGQGTRLTVV.

The genes are TRBV4-2 and TRBJ1-2; 7 nucleotides agree with TRBD1. Trimming removed 3 bases from V and 4 bases from J; junction bases left unmatched: 11. The CDR3 is made up of 16 amino acids. Germline-derived CDR1 and CDR2 are LGHNA and YNFKEQ. CDR3 DNA sequence: TGTGCCAGCAGCCAGGCTAACCGGGACAGAGCCTATGGCTACACCTTC. Encoded protein: CASSQANRDRAYGYTF.

This clone occurred a few times. The CDR3 is CASRVSGTRNTEAFF. CDR3 nucleotides: TGTGCCAGCAGGGTGTCCGGGACAAGAAACACTGAAGCTTTCTTT. The chain recombines TRBV5-4 with TRBJ1-1; TRBD1 might be the D (6 bases). CDR1 and CDR2 (germline): SGHNT, YYREEE (reference sequence). The ends were cut back, 5 bases at V and 2 bases at J, with 16 bases in the middle. CDR3 size: 15 residues.

This clone appeared a few times. The J gene is TRBJ2-2, the V gene TRBV2; D is unclear. V shed 4 bases and J shed 0 bases, with 6 bases lying between them. Germline values: CDR1 SNHLY, CDR2 FYNNEI. The CDR3 sequence is 14 residues long. The CDR3 nucleotides are TGTGCCAGCAGTGCTTCAGCGAACACCGGGGAGCTGTTTTTT. Its translation is CASSASANTGELFF.

The V call is TRBV28, the J call TRBJ2-1; possible D gene TRBD1, 6 bases. The V end lost 5 bases, the J end lost 0 bases, and 14 bases lay between the germline ends. Germline V gene lookup returns CDR1 MDHEN and CDR2 SYDVKM. This CDR3 contains 16 residues. The CDR3 nucleotides are TGTGCCAGCAGTCAATACAGGGAAAGCTCCTACAATGAGCAGTTCTTC. Its translation is CASSQYRESSYNEQFF.

The rearrangement links TRBV6-5 to TRBJ1-2; D uncertain. V was shortened by 8 bases and J by 2 bases, with 18 bases between the two germline ends. The CDR3 loop spans 15 amino acids. CDR1 is MNHEY and CDR2 is SVGAGI in the germline V gene. CDR3: CASAEVGRGNYGYTF. The CDR3 region has the DNA TGTGCCAGCGCCGAAGTTGGGAGAGGGAACTATGGCTACACCTTC.